These 10 T cell receptor beta chains were sequenced from one sample in a study of human T cells and chemical hapten exposure. Time point: patch test 3, about 24 weeks after DPC sensitization. The treatment here: therapeutic diphenylcyclopropenone sensitization with weekly scalp DPC. One entry per CDR3 protein results from TCRdb running MiXCR on the RACE reads. Among 130,000 or so distinct CDR3 sequences listed, 11% were seen once. The sequencing used whole blood, collected in connection with sensitization to the hapten diphenylcyclopropenone (DPC). These receptor sequences come from a woman between 50 and 59 years old with alopecia areata. Some clones in this sample may be carry-over from other donors' samples.

The V and J genes are TRBV29-1 and TRBJ1-4; TRBD1 might be the D (5 bases). Trimming pared 4 bases from V and 5 bases from J, leaving 14 bases between. This CDR3 comprises 14 residues. Germline V gives CDR1 SQVTM, CDR2 ANQGSEA. CDR3 DNA: TGCAGCGTTGGGGACTCCTGGATCAATGAAAAACTGTTTTTT. Translated, it gives CSVGDSWINEKLFF.

The V and J genes are TRBV9 and TRBJ2-1, with 14 bases matching TRBD2. From germline, CDR1 is SGDLS and CDR2 YYNGEE. The CDR3 is 16 residues long. V gave up 4 bases and J gave up 7 bases; unmatched junction bases: 7. DNA for the CDR3: TGTGCCAGCAGCACCCCAAGGACTAGCGGGGGGAATGAGCAGTTCTTC. Residues: CASSTPRTSGGNEQFF.

This CDR3 is CATSLLELPQAFF. For the CDR3, the DNA is TGTGCCACCAGTCTTCTCGAACTGCCCCAAGCTTTCTTT. This chain links TRBV15 with TRBJ1-1; D is ambiguous. The CDR3 length is 13 residues. The V end lost 6 bases, the J end lost 9 bases, and 17 bases lay between the germline ends. The germline V gene encodes CDR1 LNHNV and CDR2 YYDKDF (reference sequence).

The chain carries TRBV18 and TRBJ2-7; 7 positions match TRBD2. This CDR3 is 14 amino acids long. V dropped 1 base and J dropped 5; count of bases not matched to a gene: 5. Germline V gene data show CDR1 as KGHSH and CDR2 as LQKENI. CDR3: CASSPREGPDEQYF. CDR3 bases: TGTGCCAGCTCACCACGGGAGGGCCCTGACGAGCAGTACTTC.

This clonotype was seen at least ten times. A read error may produce the germline difference seen at one junction end. The chain links TRBV7-9 to TRBJ2-1; 8 positions agree with TRBD2. The CDR3 loop spans 12 amino acids. Germline V CDR1 and CDR2: SEHNR, FQNEAQ (reference sequence). The CDR3 protein is CASSIAGNEQFF. The CDR3 DNA sequence: TGTGCCAGCAGCATAGCGGGAAATGAGCAGTTCTTC.

The gene calls are TRBV28 and TRBJ1-4; unclear D gene. V gave up 4 bases and J gave up 8 bases, with 11 bases separating them. Germline lookup yields CDR1 MDHEN and CDR2 SYDVKM. This CDR3 has 13 residues. The CDR3 is CASSSQDREKLFF. The CDR3 DNA reads TGTGCCAGCAGTTCTCAGGATAGGGAAAAACTGTTTTTT.

This clonotype was recorded many times. The chain couples TRBV6-5 to TRBJ1-1, with a possible D match to TRBD1 (6 bases). Germline CDR1 MNHEY, CDR2 SVGAGI. This CDR3 comprises 13 residues. V was pared by 7 bases and J by 0 bases, with 9 bases between. CDR3 nucleotide sequence: TGTGCCAGCACCAGGGGCCTGAACACTGAAGCTTTCTTT. The encoded protein is CASTRGLNTEAFF.

A few counts support this clonotype. This sequence joins TRBV28 and TRBJ2-7; D possibly corresponds to TRBD1 (5 bases). This CDR3 spans 15 amino acids. The V gene lost 6 bases and the J gene lost 4 bases, with 19 bases spanning the gap. CDR1 and CDR2 (germline): MDHEN, SYDVKM. The DNA of the CDR3 is TGTGCCAGCAGCTCTGGTGGGGCAGGCGTTTACGAGCAGTACTTC. It encodes CASSSGGAGVYEQYF.

This clonotype came up a few times. The chain couples TRBV6-6 to TRBJ2-1; 8 positions match TRBD2. From germline, CDR1 is MNHNY and CDR2 SVGAGI (reference sequence). The CDR3 covers 15 residues. Trimming removed 0 bases from V and 9 bases from J; junction bases left unmatched: 7. In DNA, the CDR3 is TGTGCCAGCAGTTACTCGCGGGCTGGGACTAGTGAGCAGTTCTTC. Amino acid sequence: CASSYSRAGTSEQFF.

This chain connects TRBV7-6 to TRBJ1-5, with unresolved D. Trimming shortened V by 2 bases and J by 2 bases, and 7 bases separated the two germline ends. The CDR3 runs 14 residues. CDR1 and CDR2 (germline): SGHVS, FNYEAQ. The CDR3 DNA sequence: TGTGCCAGCAGCTTATGGGATGGCAATCAGCCCCAGCATTTT. The encoded protein is CASSLWDGNQPQHF.